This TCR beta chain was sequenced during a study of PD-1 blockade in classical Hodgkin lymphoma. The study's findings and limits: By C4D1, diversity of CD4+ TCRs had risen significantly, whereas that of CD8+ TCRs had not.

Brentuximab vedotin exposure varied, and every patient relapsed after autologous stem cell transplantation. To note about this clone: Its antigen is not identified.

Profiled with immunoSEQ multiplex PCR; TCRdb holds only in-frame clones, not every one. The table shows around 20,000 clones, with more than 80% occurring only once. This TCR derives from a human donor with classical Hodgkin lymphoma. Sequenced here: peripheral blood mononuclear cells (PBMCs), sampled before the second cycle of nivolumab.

The CDR3 DNA sequence: TGTGCCAGCAGGCCTGCAGGGGGTGGCTCCTACGAGCAGTACTTC. Its translation is CASRPAGGGSYEQYF. The chain is built from TRBV6-6 and TRBJ2-7; 7 nucleotides match TRBD1. Germline CDR1 and CDR2: MNHNY and SVGAGI (reference sequence). Losses at the gene ends were 6 bases for V and 0 bases for J; bases not matched to a gene: 8. CDR3 size: 15 residues.